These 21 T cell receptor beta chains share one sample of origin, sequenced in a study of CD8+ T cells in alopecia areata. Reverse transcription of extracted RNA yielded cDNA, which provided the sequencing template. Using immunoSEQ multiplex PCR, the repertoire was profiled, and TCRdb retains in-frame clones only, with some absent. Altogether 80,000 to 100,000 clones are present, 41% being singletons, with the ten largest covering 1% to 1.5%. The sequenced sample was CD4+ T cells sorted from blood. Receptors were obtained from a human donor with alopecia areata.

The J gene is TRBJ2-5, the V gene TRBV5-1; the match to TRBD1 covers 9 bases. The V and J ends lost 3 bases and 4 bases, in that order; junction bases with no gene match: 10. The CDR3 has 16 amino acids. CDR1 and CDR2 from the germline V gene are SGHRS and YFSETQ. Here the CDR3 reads CASSSTGGASGETQYF. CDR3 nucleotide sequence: TGCGCCAGCAGCTCTACAGGGGGCGCATCTGGAGAGACCCAGTACTTC. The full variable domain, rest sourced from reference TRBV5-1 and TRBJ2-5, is KAGVTQTPRYLIKTRGQQVTLSCSPISGHRSVSWYQQTPGQGLQFLFEYFSETQRNKGNFPGRFSGRQFSNSRSEMNVSTLELGDSALYLCASSSTGGASGETQYFGPGTRLLVL.

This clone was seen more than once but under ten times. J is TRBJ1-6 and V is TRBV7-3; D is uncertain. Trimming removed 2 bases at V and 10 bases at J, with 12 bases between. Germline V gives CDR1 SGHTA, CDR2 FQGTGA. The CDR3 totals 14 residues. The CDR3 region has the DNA TGTGCCAGCAGCTTATTGGGTGTCGGGTCACCCCTCCACTTT. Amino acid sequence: CASSLLGVGSPLHF.

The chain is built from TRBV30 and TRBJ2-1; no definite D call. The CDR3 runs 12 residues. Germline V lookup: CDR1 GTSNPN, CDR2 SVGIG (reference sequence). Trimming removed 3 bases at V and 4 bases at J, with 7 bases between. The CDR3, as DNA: TGTGCCTGGAGGAAATCGTACAATGAGCAGTTCTTC. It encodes CAWRKSYNEQFF.

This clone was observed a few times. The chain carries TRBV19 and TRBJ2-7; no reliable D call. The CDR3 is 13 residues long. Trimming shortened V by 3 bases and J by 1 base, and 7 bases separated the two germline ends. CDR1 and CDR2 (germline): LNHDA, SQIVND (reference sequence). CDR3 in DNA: TGTGCCAGTAGTATTTCGGCGTCCTACGAGCAGTACTTC. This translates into CASSISASYEQYF.

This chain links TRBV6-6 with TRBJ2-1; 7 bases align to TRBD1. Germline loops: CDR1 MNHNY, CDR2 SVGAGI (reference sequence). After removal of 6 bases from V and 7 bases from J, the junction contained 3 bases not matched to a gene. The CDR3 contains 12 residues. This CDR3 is CASSQQGNEQFF. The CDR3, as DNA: TGTGCCAGCAGCCAACAGGGGAATGAGCAGTTCTTC.

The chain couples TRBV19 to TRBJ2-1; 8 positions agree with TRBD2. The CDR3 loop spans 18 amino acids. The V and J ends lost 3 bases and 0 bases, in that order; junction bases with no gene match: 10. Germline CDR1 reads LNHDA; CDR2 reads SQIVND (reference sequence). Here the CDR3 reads CASSMRRGLAGSYNEQFF. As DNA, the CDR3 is TGTGCCAGTAGTATGCGCCGCGGTCTAGCGGGCTCCTACAATGAGCAGTTCTTC.

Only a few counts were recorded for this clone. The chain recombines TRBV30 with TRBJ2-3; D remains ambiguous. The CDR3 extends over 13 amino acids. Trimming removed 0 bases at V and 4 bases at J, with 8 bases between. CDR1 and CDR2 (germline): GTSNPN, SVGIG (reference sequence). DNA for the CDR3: TGTGCCTGGAGTGTACACAGCGCAGATACGCAGTATTTT. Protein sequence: CAWSVHSADTQYF. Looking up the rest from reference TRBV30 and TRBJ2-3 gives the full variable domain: SQTIHQWPATLVQPVGSPLSLECTVEGTSNPNLYWYRQAAGRGLQLLFYSVGIGQISSEVPQNLSASRPQDRQFILSSKKLLLSDSGFYLCAWSVHSADTQYFGPGTRLTVL.

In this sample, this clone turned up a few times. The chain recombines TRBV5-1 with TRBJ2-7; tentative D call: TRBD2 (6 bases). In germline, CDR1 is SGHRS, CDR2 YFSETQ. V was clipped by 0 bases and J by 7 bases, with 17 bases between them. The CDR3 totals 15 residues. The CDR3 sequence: CASSLEAGRTREQYF. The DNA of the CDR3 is TGCGCCAGCAGCTTGGAAGCGGGTCGGACGCGGGAGCAGTACTTC.

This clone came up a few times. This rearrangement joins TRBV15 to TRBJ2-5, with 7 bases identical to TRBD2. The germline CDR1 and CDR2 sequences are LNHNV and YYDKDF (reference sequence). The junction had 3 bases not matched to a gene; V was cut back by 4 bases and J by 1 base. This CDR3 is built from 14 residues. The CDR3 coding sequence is TGTGCCACCAGCACGGGAGGTTTCCAAGAGACCCAGTACTTC. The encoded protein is CATSTGGFQETQYF.

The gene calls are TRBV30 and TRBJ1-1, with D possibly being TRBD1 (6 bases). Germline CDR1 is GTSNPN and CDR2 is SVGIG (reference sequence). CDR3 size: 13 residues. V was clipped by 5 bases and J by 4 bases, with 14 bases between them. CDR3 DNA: TGTGCCTGGTACCCTAGGGGGTCCACTGAAGCTTTCTTT. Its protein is CAWYPRGSTEAFF.

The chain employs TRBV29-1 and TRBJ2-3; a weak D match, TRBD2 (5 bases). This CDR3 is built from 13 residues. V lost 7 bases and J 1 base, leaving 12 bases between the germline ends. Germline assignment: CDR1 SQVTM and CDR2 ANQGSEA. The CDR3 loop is CSAVVGGTDTQYF. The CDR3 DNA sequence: TGCAGCGCTGTAGTCGGGGGCACAGATACGCAGTATTTT.

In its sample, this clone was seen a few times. In nucleotides, the CDR3 is TGTGCCTGGACATGGAAAGGCGTCTATGGCTACACCTTC. Translated: CAWTWKGVYGYTF. The V gene is TRBV30, the J gene TRBJ1-2; D ambiguous. The CDR3 runs to 13 residues. The germline V gene encodes CDR1 GTSNPN and CDR2 SVGIG (reference sequence). The V end lost 4 bases, the J end lost 4 bases, and 13 bases lay between the germline ends.

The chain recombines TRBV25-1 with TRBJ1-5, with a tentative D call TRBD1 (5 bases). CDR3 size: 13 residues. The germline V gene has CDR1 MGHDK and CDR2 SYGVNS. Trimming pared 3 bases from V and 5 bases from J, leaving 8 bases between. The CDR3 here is CASSDSRDQPQHF. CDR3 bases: TGTGCCAGCAGTGATAGCAGGGATCAGCCCCAGCATTTT.

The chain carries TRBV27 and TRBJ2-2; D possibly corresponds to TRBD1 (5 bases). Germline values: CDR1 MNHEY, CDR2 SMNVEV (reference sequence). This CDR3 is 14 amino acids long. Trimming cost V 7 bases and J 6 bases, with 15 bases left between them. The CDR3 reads CASTTGILAGELFF. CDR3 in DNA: TGTGCCAGCACAACAGGCATATTGGCCGGGGAGCTGTTTTTT.

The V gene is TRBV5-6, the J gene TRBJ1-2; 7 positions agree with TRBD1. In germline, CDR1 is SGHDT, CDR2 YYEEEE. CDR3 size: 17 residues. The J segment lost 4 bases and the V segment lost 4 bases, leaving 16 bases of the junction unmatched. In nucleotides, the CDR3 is TGTGCCAGCAGCCGCAGGGGGGGCAGTAAAGTTATCTATGGCTACACCTTC. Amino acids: CASSRRGGSKVIYGYTF.

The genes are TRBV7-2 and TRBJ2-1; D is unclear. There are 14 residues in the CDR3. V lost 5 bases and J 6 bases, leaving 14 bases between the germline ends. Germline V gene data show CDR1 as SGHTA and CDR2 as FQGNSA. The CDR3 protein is CASSPSQALNEQFF. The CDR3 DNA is TGTGCCAGCAGCCCATCTCAAGCGCTCAATGAGCAGTTCTTC. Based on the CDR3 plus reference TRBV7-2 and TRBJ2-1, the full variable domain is GAGVSQSPSNKVTEKGKDVELRCDPISGHTALYWYRQSLGQGLEFLIYFQGNSAPDKSGLPSDRFSAERTGGSVSTLTIQRTQQEDSAVYLCASSPSQALNEQFFGPGTRLTVL.

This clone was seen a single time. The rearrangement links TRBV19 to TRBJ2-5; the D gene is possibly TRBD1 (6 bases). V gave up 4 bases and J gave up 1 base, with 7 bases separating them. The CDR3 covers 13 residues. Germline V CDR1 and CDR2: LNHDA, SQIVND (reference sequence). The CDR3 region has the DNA TGTGCCAGTAGTAGGGACATCCAAGAGACCCAGTACTTC. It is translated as CASSRDIQETQYF.

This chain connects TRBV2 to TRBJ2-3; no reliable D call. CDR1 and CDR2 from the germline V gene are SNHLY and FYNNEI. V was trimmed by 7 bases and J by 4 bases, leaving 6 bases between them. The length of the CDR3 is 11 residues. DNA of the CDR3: TGTGCCAGCAAGGTGGCAGATACGCAGTATTTT. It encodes CASKVADTQYF. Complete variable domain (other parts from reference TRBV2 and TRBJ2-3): EPEVTQTPSHQVTQMGQEVILRCVPISNHLYFYWYRQILGQKVEFLVSFYNNEISEKSEIFDDQFSVERPDGSNFTLKIRSTKLEDSAMYFCASKVADTQYFGPGTRLTVL.

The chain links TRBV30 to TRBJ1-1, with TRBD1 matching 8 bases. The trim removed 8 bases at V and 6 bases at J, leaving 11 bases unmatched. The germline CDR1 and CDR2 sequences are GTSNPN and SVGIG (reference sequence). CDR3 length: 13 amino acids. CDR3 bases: TGTGCCAGACCCCGACAGGGGCTGGCTGAAGCTTTCTTT. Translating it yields CARPRQGLAEAFF.

In nucleotides, the CDR3 is TGTGCCAGCAGCGCACAGGGGCTTCCCTACAATGAGCAGTTCTTC. Its protein is CASSAQGLPYNEQFF. This sequence joins TRBV9 and TRBJ2-1, with TRBD1 matching over 7 bases. Germline V lookup: CDR1 SGDLS, CDR2 YYNGEE. Unmatched junction bases numbered 5, after V lost 3 bases and J lost 2 bases. CDR3 length: 15 amino acids.

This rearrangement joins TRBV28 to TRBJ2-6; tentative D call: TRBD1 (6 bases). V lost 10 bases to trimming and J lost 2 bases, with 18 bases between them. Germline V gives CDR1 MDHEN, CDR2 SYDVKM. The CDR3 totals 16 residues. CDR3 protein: CATESGTPTGANVLTF. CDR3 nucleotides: TGTGCCACCGAGTCCGGGACACCTACTGGGGCCAACGTCCTGACTTTC.